Sequencing of this TCR beta chain was carried out in a study of beta chain features in type 1 diabetes. The study, taken as a whole, reports: The analysis here could not establish whether HLA type shapes TCRB rearrangement. The study found moderately but significantly shorter TCRB CDR3s in all four CD4+ subsets of Type 1 diabetes patients.

This clone was counted only a few times. Its antigen is as yet unknown. This CDR3 is 12 amino acids long. Germline CDR1 SNHLY, CDR2 FYNNEI. The V end was cut by 3 bases, the J end by 2 bases, with 4 bases between. Since all of the isolated RNA was reverse transcribed, expressed TCRB transcripts were what got sequenced. Produced via immunoSEQ multiplex PCR; TCRdb's table is partial and in-frame only. Among 640,000 or so clones listed, under 15% were seen once. This clonotype was sampled from a man aged 18 to 30 with type 1 diabetes. The genes are TRBV2 and TRBJ1-2, with D hard to call. Sequenced: naive CD4+ T cells from blood. The CDR3 sequence is CASSDGNYGYTF. The CDR3 nucleotides are TGTGCCAGCAGTGACGGCAACTATGGCTACACCTTC.